These 26 T cell receptor beta chains were all obtained from the same sample, sequenced in a study of T cells after yellow fever vaccination. TCRdb fed the 5' RACE reads into MiXCR, producing one record per CDR3 protein. The sample holds around 500,000 distinct CDR3 sequences; 20% to 25% are singletons and the top ten take roughly a sixth. The starting material was PBMCs, obtained 21 days after the first yellow fever vaccination. The receptors stem from a man in his late teens or twenties who received the YFV17D yellow fever vaccine.

The genes are TRBV7-8 and TRBJ1-2; D is possibly TRBD1 (6 bases). This CDR3 contains 15 residues. Trimming left V 5 bases short and J 4 bases short, with 17 bases between. CDR1 is SGHVS, CDR2 FQNEAQ, per germline. This CDR3 reads CASSDRDRTFYGYTF. In DNA form, the CDR3 reads TGTGCCAGCAGCGACCGAGACAGGACCTTCTATGGCTACACCTTC. The full variable domain, completed using reference TRBV7-8 and TRBJ1-2, is GAGVSQSPRYKVAKRGQDVALRCDPISGHVSLFWYQQALGQGPEFLTYFQNEAQLDKSGLPSDRFFAERPEGSVSTLKIQRTQQEDSAVYLCASSDRDRTFYGYTFGSGTRLTVV.

This clonotype has just a few counts. This rearrangement joins TRBV9 to TRBJ1-1; D is unresolved. This CDR3 is built from 14 residues. Trimming removed 0 bases from V and 1 base from J, with 7 bases in between. Germline lookup yields CDR1 SGDLS and CDR2 YYNGEE. CDR3 amino acids: CASSVEARNTEAFF. CDR3 DNA: TGTGCCAGCAGCGTAGAGGCACGGAACACTGAAGCTTTCTTT. Using reference TRBV9 and TRBJ1-1 for the parts outside the CDR3, the full variable domain is DSGVTQTPKHLITATGQRVTLRCSPRSGDLSVYWYQQSLDQGLQFLIQYYNGEERAKGNILERFSAQQFPDLHSELNLSSLELGDSALYFCASSVEARNTEAFFGQGTRLTVV.

This clonotype turned up a few times. V is TRBV29-1 and J is TRBJ2-1; a weak D match, TRBD1 (6 bases). Trimming removed 6 bases from V and 4 bases from J, with 16 bases in between. The CDR3 has 14 amino acids. Germline CDR1 SQVTM, CDR2 ANQGSEA. The CDR3 DNA sequence: TGCAGCGTCCGAACAGGGTCTCAATACAATGAGCAGTTCTTC. As protein: CSVRTGSQYNEQFF.

The chain uses TRBV27 and TRBJ2-7, with D perhaps matching TRBD1 (6 bases). The CDR3 runs 13 residues. Germline V gene sequence: CDR1 MNHEY, CDR2 SMNVEV (reference sequence). V lost 3 bases, J lost 7 bases, and 13 bases lay in between. The CDR3 nucleotides read TGTGCCAGCAGTTTCACAGGGATGGGAGAGCAGTACGTC. Translating it yields CASSFTGMGEQYV.

As DNA, the CDR3 is TGTGCCAGCAGCCACGGGGACGGACGAGAAAAGTACTTC. This translates into CASSHGDGREKYF. The chain employs TRBV7-9 and TRBJ2-7; possibly TRBD1 or TRBD2 for D (5 bases each). Germline V CDR1 and CDR2: SEHNR, FQNEAQ (reference sequence). Trimming took 5 bases from V and 11 from J, leaving 19 bases between them. The length of the CDR3 is 13 residues.

This chain links TRBV5-6 with TRBJ2-7, with D possibly being TRBD2 (5 bases). From germline, CDR1 is SGHDT and CDR2 YYEEEE. This CDR3 has 13 residues. The ends were cut back, 0 bases at V and 9 bases at J, with 13 bases in the middle. This CDR3 is CASSLGPDGVQYV. CDR3 DNA: TGTGCCAGCAGCTTGGGGCCCGACGGGGTGCAGTACGTC.

This clonotype has just a few counts. V and J are TRBV10-3 and TRBJ1-3; D is unclear. V was shortened by 6 bases and J by 4 bases, with 10 bases between the two germline ends. Germline V gene sequence: CDR1 ENHRY, CDR2 SYGVKD. This CDR3 spans 13 amino acids. The CDR3 region is CAISLDVGNTIYF. The CDR3 DNA is TGTGCCATCAGCCTCGACGTAGGAAACACCATATATTTT.

This chain uses TRBV7-2 with TRBJ2-1; 8 bases align to TRBD2. J was trimmed by 8 bases and V by 1 base; bases with no gene match: 7. The CDR3 contains 15 residues. Germline V CDR1 and CDR2: SGHTA, FQGNSA. Here the CDR3 DNA reads TGTGCCAGCAGCTTAGGAACGGGGGGGCGGGATGAGCAGTTCTTC. This sequence encodes CASSLGTGGRDEQFF.

This clonotype came up many times. The chain has TRBV3-1 and TRBJ2-3; 9 bases fit TRBD2. CDR3 length: 15 amino acids. V shed 4 bases, J shed 2 bases, and the junction held 4 bases outside the gene matches. CDR1 LGHDT and CDR2 YNNKEL come from the germline V gene (reference sequence). The CDR3 spells CASSPTSGVTDTQYF. The CDR3 DNA reads TGTGCCAGCAGCCCGACTAGCGGAGTCACAGATACGCAGTATTTT.

The chain combines TRBV6-7 with TRBJ2-1; D unclear. TRBV6-7 is an ORF, with its function uncertain. The CDR3 spans 16 residues. V was cut by 0 bases and J by 0 bases, with 9 bases left in between. CDR3 nucleotide sequence: TGTGCCAGCAGTTACTCGTGCGGTATCTCCTACAATGAGCAGTTCTTC. This encodes CASSYSCGISYNEQFF.

This clonotype was seen a few times. The chain uses TRBV5-1 and TRBJ1-1; D remains unclear. This CDR3 contains 14 residues. The germline V and J ends were trimmed by 7 bases and 0 bases, with 13 bases remaining between them. Germline V gene sequence: CDR1 SGHRS, CDR2 YFSETQ. In DNA form, the CDR3 reads TGCGCCAGCGGGCCGGGGTTCATGAACACTGAAGCTTTCTTT. It encodes CASGPGFMNTEAFF.

In its sample, this clonotype was seen a few times. The V call is TRBV18, the J call TRBJ2-5; 9 bases align to TRBD2. Germline V lookup: CDR1 KGHSH, CDR2 LQKENI. This CDR3 region has 17 residues. V was clipped by 1 base and J by 4 bases; unmatched bases: 10. CDR3 amino acids: CASSPRGGGAYRETQYF. CDR3 DNA: TGTGCCAGCTCACCACGCGGCGGGGGGGCGTATCGAGAGACCCAGTACTTC.

The chain is built from TRBV7-9 and TRBJ1-1; 8 bases match TRBD1. The CDR3 is 14 amino acids. Unmatched junction bases numbered 4, after V lost 7 bases and J lost 0 bases. Germline CDR1 reads SEHNR; CDR2 reads FQNEAQ (reference sequence). The CDR3 loop reads CASTRQGLNTEAFF. Here the CDR3 DNA reads TGTGCCAGCACCCGACAGGGGCTGAACACTGAAGCTTTCTTT.

This clonotype occurred a few times. The genes are TRBV5-5 and TRBJ2-1; D not resolved. Per germline, CDR1 SGHKS and CDR2 YYEKEE (reference sequence). V was shortened by 0 bases and J by 5 bases, with 9 bases between the two germline ends. This CDR3 contains 14 residues. In nucleotides, the CDR3 is TGTGCCAGCAGCTTGGGAGGTTACGACAATGAGCAGTTCTTC. Amino acids: CASSLGGYDNEQFF.

CDR3: CSASKQGGTGELFF. The CDR3, as DNA: TGCAGTGCTAGTAAACAGGGTGGCACCGGGGAGCTGTTTTTT. The chain combines TRBV20-1 with TRBJ2-2, with D maybe TRBD1 (6 bases). V gave up 3 bases and J gave up 4 bases, with 12 bases separating them. The germline gives CDR1 DFQATT, CDR2 SNEGSKA (reference sequence). CDR3 size: 14 residues.

As concerns this clonotype: A read error may explain this, as a much larger clone is one base away. The V call is TRBV7-2, the J call TRBJ2-7; unclear D gene. CDR3 length: 13 amino acids. Germline V gives CDR1 SGHTA, CDR2 FQGNSA. CDR3 protein: CASSFRGAYEPYF. The CDR3 bases are TGTGCCAGCAGCTTCCGAGGAGCCTACGAGCCGTACTTC.

This chain joins TRBV5-4 and TRBJ2-3; 9 bases line up with TRBD2. The CDR3 consists of 15 residues. Germline CDR1 is SGHNT and CDR2 is YYREEE (reference sequence). After removal of 4 bases from V and 3 bases from J, the junction contained 6 bases not matched to a gene. The CDR3 is CASSRSLAGTDTQYF. In DNA, the CDR3 is TGTGCCAGCAGCCGGTCCCTAGCGGGGACAGATACGCAGTATTTT.

This clonotype was picked up a small number of times. The V gene is TRBV2, the J gene TRBJ2-1; D possibly corresponds to TRBD1 (5 bases). The germline CDR1 and CDR2 sequences are SNHLY and FYNNEI. The CDR3 has 15 amino acids. Trimming stripped 6 bases from V and 2 bases from J, with 14 bases between. CDR3 amino acids: CASSAAGNPYNEQFF. In nucleotides, the CDR3 is TGTGCCAGCAGCGCCGCAGGGAACCCCTACAATGAGCAGTTCTTC.

The chain joins TRBV2 to TRBJ2-1; TRBD1 aligns across 7 bases. Germline values: CDR1 SNHLY, CDR2 FYNNEI. The CDR3 consists of 15 residues. Trimming at V came to 7 bases and at J to 0 bases, leaving 6 bases not matched to a gene. The CDR3 sequence: CASIPGTDSYNEQFF. In DNA, the CDR3 is TGTGCCAGCATCCCCGGGACAGACTCCTACAATGAGCAGTTCTTC.

This clonotype was counted only a few times. This chain links TRBV11-2 with TRBJ1-1; D not resolved. Germline CDR1 is SGHAT and CDR2 is FQNNGV. Trimming shortened V by 3 bases and J by 5 bases, and 10 bases separated the two germline ends. This CDR3 is 13 amino acids long. The CDR3 nucleotides read TGTGCCAGCAGCTTGGGTTCTACGACTGAAGCTTTCTTT. Residues: CASSLGSTTEAFF.

The rearrangement joins TRBV5-1 to TRBJ2-1; D might be TRBD2 (6 bases). This CDR3 region has 15 residues. Trimming pared 2 bases from V and 5 bases from J, leaving 14 bases between. Per the germline V gene, CDR1 is SGHRS and CDR2 is YFSETQ. The chain's CDR3 is CASSFLGGDDNEQFF. The DNA for the CDR3 is TGCGCCAGCAGCTTTTTAGGCGGGGACGACAATGAGCAGTTCTTC.

The chain links TRBV7-9 to TRBJ2-7, with D possibly TRBD2 on 6 matching bases. Trimming stripped 5 bases from V and 0 bases from J, with 14 bases between. Looked up from germline, CDR1 is SEHNR and CDR2 is FQNEAQ (reference sequence). The CDR3 spans 15 residues. The CDR3 DNA sequence: TGTGCCAGCAGCCTCCCAGGACTAAGCTCCTACGAGCAGTACTTC. This encodes CASSLPGLSSYEQYF.

This clonotype was seen a few times. The rearrangement links TRBV7-2 to TRBJ1-1, with D uncertain. The germline V and J ends were trimmed by 3 bases and 11 bases, with 16 bases remaining between them. CDR1 and CDR2 from the germline V gene are SGHTA and FQGNSA. CDR3 length: 13 amino acids. In DNA form, the CDR3 reads TGTGCCAGCAGCTTTGAAGGACGGTCGGCGGCTTTCTTT. It yields the protein CASSFEGRSAAFF. The variable domain in full, with the rest retrieved from reference TRBV7-2 and TRBJ1-1, is GAGVSQSPSNKVTEKGKDVELRCDPISGHTALYWYRQSLGQGLEFLIYFQGNSAPDKSGLPSDRFSAERTGGSVSTLTIQRTQQEDSAVYLCASSFEGRSAAFFGQGTRLTVV.

This clonotype occurred a few times. V gene TRBV3-1 combines with J gene TRBJ2-1; 7 bases are a match to TRBD1. V lost 0 bases to trimming and J lost 4 bases; unmatched junction nucleotides: 3. The germline CDR1 and CDR2 sequences are LGHDT and YNNKEL (reference sequence). The CDR3 spans 15 residues. This chain's CDR3 is CASSQEQGLYNEQFF. As DNA, the CDR3 is TGTGCCAGCAGCCAAGAACAGGGGCTTTACAATGAGCAGTTCTTC.

The chain uses TRBV18 and TRBJ1-1; D is perhaps TRBD1 (5 bases). The germline V gene encodes CDR1 KGHSH and CDR2 LQKENI. Trimming shortened V by 0 bases and J by 3 bases, and 14 bases separated the two germline ends. The CDR3 sequence is 16 residues long. DNA of the CDR3: TGTGCCAGCTCACCACCGGGCAGAGGGGCTGACACTGAAGCTTTCTTT. Its translation: CASSPPGRGADTEAFF.

The chain joins TRBV20-1 to TRBJ2-3, with 11 bases matching TRBD1. Germline CDR1 DFQATT, CDR2 SNEGSKA (reference sequence). The CDR3 length is 15 residues. The CDR3 reads CGGQGSGQGEDTQYF. The CDR3 DNA reads as TGCGGGGGACAGGGTTCGGGACAGGGGGAAGATACGCAGTATTTT.